This TCR beta chain was found in a study of shared clonotypes between healthy human individuals. Generated by immunoSEQ multiplex PCR, the TCRdb table keeps only in-frame clones and is missing some. Here the sample spans about 1.1 million clones, about 72% being singletons. Overall study findings and caveats: Rarefaction curves obtained for sorted subsets showed sequencing incomplete despite large depth.

On this clone: Its cognate antigen is unknown.

The sequence was collected from a man aged 18 to 29 in good health. Some clones in this sample may be carry-over from other donors' samples. Material: memory CD4+ T cells from PBMCs. Subset in this sample: CD45RA-negative fraction.

CDR3 sequence: CASSIPRLSSSYNEQFF. CDR3 sequence (DNA): TGTGCCAGTAGTATTCCCCGATTATCCAGCTCCTACAATGAGCAGTTCTTC. The rearrangement uses TRBV19 and TRBJ2-1; D is uncertain. The length of the CDR3 is 17 residues. V was cut by 3 bases and J by 0 bases, with 15 bases left in between. CDR1 is LNHDA, CDR2 SQIVND, per germline (reference sequence). The full variable domain, in which reference TRBV19 and TRBJ2-1 provide the parts outside the CDR3, is DGGITQSPKYLFRKEGQNVTLSCEQNLNHDAMYWYRQDPGQGLRLIYYSQIVNDFQKGDIAEGYSVSREKKESFPLTVTSAQKNPTAFYLCASSIPRLSSSYNEQFFGPGTRLTVL.